These 28 T cell receptor beta chains share one sample of origin, sequenced in a study of CD8+ T cells in alopecia areata. In each case, RNA was isolated and then reverse transcribed into cDNA as the sequencing template. TCRdb keeps only in-frame clones here, not all; method: immunoSEQ multiplex PCR. The repertoire holds approximately 210,000 clones, with 66% as singletons. The treatment denotes: oral pan-JAK inhibitor, 5-10 mg twice daily. The sequences come from CD4+ T cells sorted from blood, collected around week 46, from a patient treated with tofacitinib. Source of these receptors: a human donor with alopecia areata.

This clone was counted a single time. This chain connects TRBV27 to TRBJ1-2; D remains ambiguous. CDR3 size: 13 residues. Per germline, CDR1 MNHEY and CDR2 SMNVEV (reference sequence). V dropped 3 bases and J dropped 2 bases, with 7 bases sitting between them. The CDR3 here is CASSFTPNYGYTF. In DNA form, the CDR3 reads TGTGCCAGCAGTTTCACCCCAAACTATGGCTACACCTTC.

This clone has more than one count but fewer than ten. The chain links TRBV2 to TRBJ2-3; 14 bases match TRBD2. Trimming at V came to 5 bases and at J to 4 bases, leaving 8 bases not matched to a gene. CDR3 length: 17 residues. CDR1 is SNHLY, CDR2 FYNNEI, per germline. CDR3 loop: CASSQIWTSGGPDTQYF. Here the CDR3 DNA reads TGTGCCAGCAGTCAAATCTGGACTAGCGGGGGGCCAGATACGCAGTATTTT. The entire variable domain, with the rest obtained from reference TRBV2 and TRBJ2-3, is as follows: EPEVTQTPSHQVTQMGQEVILRCVPISNHLYFYWYRQILGQKVEFLVSFYNNEISEKSEIFDDQFSVERPDGSNFTLKIRSTKLEDSAMYFCASSQIWTSGGPDTQYFGPGTRLTVL.

This clone was found a few times. The chain employs TRBV30 and TRBJ2-2; possible D gene TRBD1, 5 bases. The V end was cut by 5 bases, the J end by 1 base, with 5 bases between. The germline CDR1 and CDR2 sequences are GTSNPN and SVGIG (reference sequence). The CDR3 runs to 12 residues. This chain's CDR3 is CAWGQNTGELFF. The CDR3 nucleotides are TGTGCCTGGGGACAGAACACCGGGGAGCTGTTTTTT.

This clone appeared a single time. V gene TRBV29-1 combines with J gene TRBJ2-7; D perhaps matches TRBD1 (6 bases). The V end lost 8 bases, the J end lost 3 bases, and 14 bases lay between the germline ends. Germline V gene lookup returns CDR1 SQVTM and CDR2 ANQGSEA. The length of the CDR3 is 12 residues. The CDR3, as DNA: TGCAGCATCTCAGGGGATTACTACGAGCAGTACTTC. It yields the protein CSISGDYYEQYF.

Concerning this clone itself: The same CDR3 is also encoded by other DNA sequences in this sample. V and J are TRBV29-1 and TRBJ1-1; D remains unclear. V lost 4 bases, J lost 6 bases, and 6 bases lay in between. The CDR3 extends over 10 amino acids. The germline CDR1 and CDR2 sequences are SQVTM and ANQGSEA. CDR3 bases: TGCAGCGTTGTTGGCGCTGAAGCTTTCTTT. The encoded protein is CSVVGAEAFF.

J is TRBJ2-3 and V is TRBV29-1, with D uncertain. V lost 1 base, J lost 0 bases, and 8 bases lay in between. Per germline, CDR1 SQVTM and CDR2 ANQGSEA. This CDR3 has 14 residues. In DNA form, the CDR3 reads TGCAGCGTTGAAGGTTTGGTGAGCACAGATACGCAGTATTTT. Its protein product is CSVEGLVSTDTQYF.

This clone was recorded a few times. The chain joins TRBV2 to TRBJ2-1; TRBD2 agrees at 8 bases. Germline V gene lookup returns CDR1 SNHLY and CDR2 FYNNEI. The CDR3 length is 15 residues. V dropped 4 bases and J dropped 8; count of bases not matched to a gene: 10. CDR3 region: CASSVGTGGPDEQFF. For the CDR3, the DNA is TGTGCCAGCAGTGTCGGGACGGGGGGGCCGGATGAGCAGTTCTTC.

The table lists this clone with a few counts. The chain is built from TRBV29-1 and TRBJ2-1; D not certain. CDR1 and CDR2 (germline): SQVTM, ANQGSEA. This CDR3 has 10 residues. V lost 3 bases, J lost 9 bases, and 6 bases lay in between. CDR3 nucleotides: TGCAGCGTTGATGGGTCTGAGCAGTTCTTC. Its protein is CSVDGSEQFF.

CDR3 nucleotides: TGTGCCAGCATCCCTTCGACTAGCGGTCATTACAATGAGCAGTTCTTC. It is translated as CASIPSTSGHYNEQFF. The chain joins TRBV5-6 to TRBJ2-1; 9 nucleotides line up with TRBD2. The J segment lost 4 bases and the V segment lost 6 bases, leaving 11 bases of the junction unmatched. The V gene's germline CDR1 is SGHDT and CDR2 YYEEEE. The CDR3 consists of 16 residues.

V is TRBV25-1 and J is TRBJ1-1; 11 positions match TRBD1. V lost 8 bases, J lost 1 base, and 3 bases stayed unmatched. The CDR3 has 14 amino acids. CDR1 and CDR2 (germline): MGHDK, SYGVNS. The CDR3 nucleotides read TGTGCCAGCCGGACAGGGGGCCGGAACACTGAAGCTTTCTTT. This codes for CASRTGGRNTEAFF.

The V call is TRBV15, the J call TRBJ2-7; 8 nucleotides align to TRBD1. CDR1 and CDR2 from the germline V gene are LNHNV and YYDKDF (reference sequence). The J segment lost 2 bases and the V segment lost 0 bases, leaving 3 bases of the junction unmatched. The CDR3 runs 15 residues. The CDR3 DNA follows: TGTGCCACCAGCAGAGAACAGGGGGTCACCTACGAGCAGTACTTC. This codes for CATSREQGVTYEQYF.

V and J are TRBV7-9 and TRBJ1-4; D unresolved. V was cut by 4 bases and J by 3 bases, with 9 bases left in between. This CDR3 is built from 14 residues. Germline lookup yields CDR1 SEHNR and CDR2 FQNEAQ (reference sequence). The CDR3 loop reads CASSSGRSNEKLFF. In nucleotides, the CDR3 is TGTGCCAGCAGCTCCGGACGGTCTAATGAAAAACTGTTTTTT.

The chain carries TRBV30 and TRBJ1-1; a possible D gene is TRBD1 (5 bases). This CDR3 comprises 13 residues. Trimming cost V 1 base and J 1 base, with 7 bases left between them. CDR1 and CDR2 from the germline V gene are GTSNPN and SVGIG (reference sequence). CDR3 sequence reads: CAWSAGTNTEAFF. CDR3 nucleotides: TGTGCCTGGAGTGCAGGGACGAACACTGAAGCTTTCTTT.

V is TRBV6-5 and J is TRBJ2-7; 8 positions agree with TRBD1. V lost 6 bases and J lost 6; bases outside the gene matches: 4. Germline V CDR1 and CDR2: MNHEY, SVGAGI. The CDR3 sequence is 12 residues long. CDR3 sequence (DNA): TGTGCCAGCAGCCCGACAGGGGTCGAGCAGTACTTC. As protein: CASSPTGVEQYF.

V gene TRBV2 combines with J gene TRBJ1-1; tentatively, D is TRBD1 (5 bases). CDR3 length: 14 residues. Trimming removed 7 bases from V and 4 bases from J, with 16 bases in between. Germline V CDR1 and CDR2: SNHLY, FYNNEI. The CDR3 DNA reads TGTGCCAGCACCGGGGGGAAACGAGGCACTGAAGCTTTCTTT. This gives the protein CASTGGKRGTEAFF.

Turning to this clone: Other DNA sequences in this specimen translate into the identical CDR3. This chain connects TRBV27 to TRBJ2-1; D may correspond to TRBD1 or TRBD2 (5 bases each). The V end lost 3 bases, the J end lost 5 bases, and 8 bases lay between the germline ends. The CDR3 length is 13 residues. The germline CDR1 and CDR2 sequences are MNHEY and SMNVEV (reference sequence). The CDR3 loop is CASSFLGDNEQFF. CDR3 nucleotide sequence: TGTGCCAGCAGTTTCTTGGGGGACAATGAGCAGTTCTTC.

The CDR3 DNA follows: TGCAGTGCTAGAGGAGGAGGGGGCTACACCTTC. Protein sequence: CSARGGGGYTF. The V gene is TRBV20-1, the J gene TRBJ1-2, with D unclear. Germline V gene sequence: CDR1 DFQATT, CDR2 SNEGSKA (reference sequence). This CDR3 is built from 11 residues. The V end was cut by 1 base, the J end by 8 bases, with 8 bases between.

V and J are TRBV6-1 and TRBJ1-5; a weak D match, TRBD1 (5 bases). Trimming took 5 bases from V and 1 from J, leaving 12 bases between them. The CDR3 consists of 15 residues. Germline values: CDR1 MNHNS, CDR2 SASEGT. The CDR3 coding sequence is TGTGCCAGCAGTCCTCCCAGGGACAGCAATCAGCCCCAGCATTTT. Translated, it gives CASSPPRDSNQPQHF.

This clone has just a few counts. V and J are TRBV5-1 and TRBJ1-6; 9 nucleotides match TRBD1. The CDR3 has 15 amino acids. V was clipped by 1 base and J by 9 bases; unmatched bases: 5. Germline CDR1 SGHRS, CDR2 YFSETQ. CDR3 nucleotide sequence: TGCGCCAGCAGCTTGCAGGGACAGGGAATTTCACCCCTCCACTTT. Amino acid sequence: CASSLQGQGISPLHF.

There are a few counts of this clone. This sequence joins TRBV29-1 and TRBJ1-1; D might be TRBD1 (5 bases). Trimming pared 4 bases from V and 2 bases from J, leaving 11 bases between. Germline V gives CDR1 SQVTM, CDR2 ANQGSEA. The CDR3 length is 13 residues. The CDR3 coding sequence is TGCAGCGTTGTGGTCAGGGCAAACACTGAAGCTTTCTTT. Encoded protein: CSVVVRANTEAFF. Using reference TRBV29-1 and TRBJ1-1 for the parts outside the CDR3, the full variable domain is SAVISQKPSRDICQRGTSLTIQCQVDSQVTMMFWYRQQPGQSLTLIATANQGSEATYESGFVIDKFPISRPNLTFSTLTVSNMSPEDSSIYLCSVVVRANTEAFFGQGTRLTVV.

The chain combines TRBV29-1 with TRBJ2-2; 7 nucleotides align to TRBD2. CDR3 length equals 14 residues. V lost 6 bases and J lost 1; bases outside the gene matches: 5. From germline, CDR1 is SQVTM and CDR2 ANQGSEA. Written as DNA, the CDR3 is TGCAGCGTGATGGGACTATTGAACACCGGGGAGCTGTTTTTT. Protein: CSVMGLLNTGELFF.

In its sample, this clone was seen once. The genes are TRBV19 and TRBJ2-3; 11 bases align to TRBD2. Germline values: CDR1 LNHDA, CDR2 SQIVND (reference sequence). With V trimmed by 9 bases and J by 2 bases, 4 bases remained unmatched. The CDR3 consists of 14 residues. CDR3 coding DNA: TGTGCCAGCCGACTAGCGGGGTACACAGATACGCAGTATTTT. Translated: CASRLAGYTDTQYF.

The chain recombines TRBV29-1 with TRBJ2-4; TRBD1 is a possible D gene (5 bases). CDR3 length: 14 amino acids. V lost 0 bases, J lost 9 bases, and 15 bases lay in between. Germline V gene data show CDR1 as SQVTM and CDR2 as ANQGSEA. CDR3 DNA: TGCAGCGTTGAAGAGTCTGTGGTTAGGGGCATTCAGTACTTC. Protein product: CSVEESVVRGIQYF.

The J gene is TRBJ1-1, the V gene TRBV11-2; maybe TRBD1 (5 bases). This CDR3 is 12 amino acids long. Trimming shortened V by 6 bases and J by 12 bases, and 17 bases separated the two germline ends. Germline values: CDR1 SGHAT, CDR2 FQNNGV. The CDR3 reads CASRGAGEMTFF. The CDR3 coding sequence is TGTGCCAGCAGGGGCGCGGGGGAAATGACTTTCTTT.

The chain has TRBV29-1 and TRBJ2-1; 12 positions match TRBD1. Germline CDR1 SQVTM, CDR2 ANQGSEA. This CDR3 has 14 residues. Germline trimming cut 6 bases from V and 8 bases from J; bases unmatched to any gene: 8. CDR3 coding DNA: TGCAGCGTAACCGGGACAGGGGGCGGGGATGAGCAGTTCTTC. Its protein is CSVTGTGGGDEQFF.

This clone was seen a few times. The chain combines TRBV9 with TRBJ2-3, with 10 bases matching TRBD1. The CDR3 is 20 residues long. V shed 3 bases and J 0 bases; nucleotides not matched to a gene: 16. Looked up from germline, CDR1 is SGDLS and CDR2 is YYNGEE. CDR3 amino acids: CASSERGQGKGRLSTDTQYF. The CDR3 DNA sequence: TGTGCCAGCAGCGAGAGGGGACAGGGGAAAGGGAGACTGAGCACAGATACGCAGTATTTT.

The genes are TRBV14 and TRBJ1-6; D is uncertain. In germline, CDR1 is SGHDN, CDR2 FVKESK. The CDR3 consists of 13 residues. Deletions cut 0 bases from V and 14 bases from J, with 11 bases between. The CDR3 is CASSQDLGLTLHF. DNA for the CDR3: TGTGCCAGCAGCCAAGATTTAGGGCTCACCCTCCACTTT.

The chain joins TRBV23-1 to TRBJ2-7; D uncertain. TRBV23-1 is assigned to the ORF class and has an uncertain function. Trimming removed 4 bases from V and 3 bases from J, with 16 bases in between. This CDR3 contains 15 residues. CDR3 region: CASSPLRPRLYEQYF. CDR3 DNA: TGCGCCAGCAGTCCACTGAGGCCCCGACTCTACGAGCAGTACTTC.